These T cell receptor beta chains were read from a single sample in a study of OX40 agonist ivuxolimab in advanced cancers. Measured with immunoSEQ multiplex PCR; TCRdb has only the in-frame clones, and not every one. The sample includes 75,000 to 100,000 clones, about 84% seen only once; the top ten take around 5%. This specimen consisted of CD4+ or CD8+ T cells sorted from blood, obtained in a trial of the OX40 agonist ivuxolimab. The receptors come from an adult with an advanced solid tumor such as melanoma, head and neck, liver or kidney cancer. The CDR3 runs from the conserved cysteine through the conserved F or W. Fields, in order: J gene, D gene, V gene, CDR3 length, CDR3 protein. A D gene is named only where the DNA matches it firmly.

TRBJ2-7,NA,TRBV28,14,CASSSGLESYEQYF
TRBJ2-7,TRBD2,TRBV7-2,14,CASSLSGGSYEQYF
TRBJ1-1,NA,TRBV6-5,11,CASTENTEAFF
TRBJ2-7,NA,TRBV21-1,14,CASGSPNRDYEQYF
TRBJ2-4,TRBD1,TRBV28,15,CASSGTDRAKNIQYF
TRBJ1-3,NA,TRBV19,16,CASSTQGTSLGNTIYF
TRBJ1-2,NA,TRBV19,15,CASRPSTGTNYGYTF
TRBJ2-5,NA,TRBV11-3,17,CASSLARLGRKEETQYF
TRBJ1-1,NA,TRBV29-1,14,CSAGGGRLSTEAFF
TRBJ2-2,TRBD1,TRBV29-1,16,CSVEDGRQGPAGELFF
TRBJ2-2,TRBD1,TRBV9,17,CASSVGVGQPVTGELFF
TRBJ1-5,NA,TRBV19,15,CASRNQGGGNQPQHF
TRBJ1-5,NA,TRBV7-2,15,CASSLDRATNQPQHF
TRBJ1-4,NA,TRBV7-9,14,CASSPLIGDEKLFF
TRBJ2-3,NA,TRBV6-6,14,CASSYGVDTDTQYF
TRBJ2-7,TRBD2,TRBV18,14,CASSPDSGRSEQYF
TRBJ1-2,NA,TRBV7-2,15,CASSLTDGPNYGYTF
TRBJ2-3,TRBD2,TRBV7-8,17,CASSPQAGGAPTDTQYF
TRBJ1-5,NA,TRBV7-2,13,CASSLAWDQPQHF
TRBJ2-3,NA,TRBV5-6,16,CASSYRTQIGGDTQYF
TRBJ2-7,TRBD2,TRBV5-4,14,CASSFSGGPYEQYF
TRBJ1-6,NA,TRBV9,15,CASSVETTYNSPLHF
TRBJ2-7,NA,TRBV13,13,CASSFGRRGEQYF
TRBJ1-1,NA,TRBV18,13,CASSPQENTEAFF
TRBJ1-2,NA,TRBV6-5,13,CASSLAPPYGYTF
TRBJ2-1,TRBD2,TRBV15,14,CATSREGGNDEQFF
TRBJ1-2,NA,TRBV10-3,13,CAISVGRGDGYTF
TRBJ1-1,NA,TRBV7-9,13,CAGATGNSAEAFF
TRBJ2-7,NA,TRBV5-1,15,CASSSGQLTGDEQYF
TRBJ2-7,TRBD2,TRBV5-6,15,CASTLGAGGTYEQYF